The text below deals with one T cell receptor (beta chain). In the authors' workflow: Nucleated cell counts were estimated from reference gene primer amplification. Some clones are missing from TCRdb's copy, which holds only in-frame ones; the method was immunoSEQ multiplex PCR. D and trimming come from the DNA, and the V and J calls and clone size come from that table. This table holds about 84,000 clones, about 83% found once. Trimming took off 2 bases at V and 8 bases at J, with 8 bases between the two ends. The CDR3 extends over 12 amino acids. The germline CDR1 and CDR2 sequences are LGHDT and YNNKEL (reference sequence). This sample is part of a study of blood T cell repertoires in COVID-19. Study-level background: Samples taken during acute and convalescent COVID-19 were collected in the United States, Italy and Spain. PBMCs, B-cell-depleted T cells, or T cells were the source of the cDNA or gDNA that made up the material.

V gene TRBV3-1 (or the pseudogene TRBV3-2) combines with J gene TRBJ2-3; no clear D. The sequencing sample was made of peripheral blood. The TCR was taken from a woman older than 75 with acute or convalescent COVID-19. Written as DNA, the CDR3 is TGTGCCAGCAGCCAAACTGAGGCTACGCAGTATTTT. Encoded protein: CASSQTEATQYF.